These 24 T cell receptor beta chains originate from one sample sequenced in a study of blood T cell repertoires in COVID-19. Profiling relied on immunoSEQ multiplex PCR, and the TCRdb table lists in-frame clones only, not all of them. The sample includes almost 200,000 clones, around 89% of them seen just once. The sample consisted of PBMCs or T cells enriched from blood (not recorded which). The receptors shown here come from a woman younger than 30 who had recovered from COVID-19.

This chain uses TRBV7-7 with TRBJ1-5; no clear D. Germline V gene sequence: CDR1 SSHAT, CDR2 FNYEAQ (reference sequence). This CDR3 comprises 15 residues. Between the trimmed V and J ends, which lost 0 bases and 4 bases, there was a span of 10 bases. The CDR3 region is CASSLASGFNQPQHF. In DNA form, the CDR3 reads TGTGCCAGCAGCTTAGCGTCAGGCTTTAATCAGCCCCAGCATTTT.

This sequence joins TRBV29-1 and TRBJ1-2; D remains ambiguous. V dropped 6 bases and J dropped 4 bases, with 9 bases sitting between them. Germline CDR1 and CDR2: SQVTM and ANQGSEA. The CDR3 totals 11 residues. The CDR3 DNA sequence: TGCAGCGTAGACTCAGCCTATGGCTACACCTTC. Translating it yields CSVDSAYGYTF. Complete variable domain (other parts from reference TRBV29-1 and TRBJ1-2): SAVISQKPSRDICQRGTSLTIQCQVDSQVTMMFWYRQQPGQSLTLIATANQGSEATYESGFVIDKFPISRPNLTFSTLTVSNMSPEDSSIYLCSVDSAYGYTFGSGTRLTVV.

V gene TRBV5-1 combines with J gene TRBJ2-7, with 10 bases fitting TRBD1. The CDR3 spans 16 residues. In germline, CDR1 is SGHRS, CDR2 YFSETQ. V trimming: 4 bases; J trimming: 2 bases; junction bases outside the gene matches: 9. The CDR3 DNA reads TGCGCCAGCAGCCCGCAAGGAGGGACAGGGGCCTACGAGCAGTACTTC. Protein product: CASSPQGGTGAYEQYF.

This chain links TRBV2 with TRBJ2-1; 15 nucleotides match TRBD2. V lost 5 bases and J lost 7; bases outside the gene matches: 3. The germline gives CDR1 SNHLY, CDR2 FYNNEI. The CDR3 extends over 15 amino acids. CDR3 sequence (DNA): TGTGCCAGCAGTTCCGGACTAGCGGGGGGGAATGAGCAGTTCTTC. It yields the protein CASSSGLAGGNEQFF.

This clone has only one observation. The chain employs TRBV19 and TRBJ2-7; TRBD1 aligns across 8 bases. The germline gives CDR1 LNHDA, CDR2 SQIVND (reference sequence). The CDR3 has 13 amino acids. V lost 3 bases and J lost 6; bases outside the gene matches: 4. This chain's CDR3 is CASSIQQGGEQYF. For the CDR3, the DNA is TGTGCCAGTAGTATCCAACAGGGGGGCGAGCAGTACTTC.

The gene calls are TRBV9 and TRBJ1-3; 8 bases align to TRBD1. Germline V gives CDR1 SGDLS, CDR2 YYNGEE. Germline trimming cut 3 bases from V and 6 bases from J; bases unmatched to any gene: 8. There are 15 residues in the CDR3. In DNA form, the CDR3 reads TGTGCCAGCAGCGGACGACAGGGGATAGAAAACACCATATATTTT. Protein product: CASSGRQGIENTIYF.

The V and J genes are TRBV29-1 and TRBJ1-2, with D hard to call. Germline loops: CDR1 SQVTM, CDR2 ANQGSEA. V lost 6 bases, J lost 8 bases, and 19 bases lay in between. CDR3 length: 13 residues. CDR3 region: CSVRVSSVPGYTF. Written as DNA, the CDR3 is TGCAGCGTCCGGGTTAGCAGTGTACCCGGCTACACCTTC.

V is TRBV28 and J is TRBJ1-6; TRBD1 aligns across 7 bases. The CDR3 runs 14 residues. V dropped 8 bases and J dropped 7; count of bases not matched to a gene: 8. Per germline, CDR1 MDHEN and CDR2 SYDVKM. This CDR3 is CASSPGQRNSPLHF. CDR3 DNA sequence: TGTGCCAGCTCCCCGGGACAGAGAAATTCACCCCTCCACTTT.

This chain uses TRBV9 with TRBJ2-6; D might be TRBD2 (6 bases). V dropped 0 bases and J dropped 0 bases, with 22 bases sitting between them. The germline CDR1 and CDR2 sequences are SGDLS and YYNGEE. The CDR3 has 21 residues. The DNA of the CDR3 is TGTGCCAGCAGCGTAGTAAAGGGAGGCAGGGTGAAACCCTCTGGGGCCAACGTCCTGACTTTC. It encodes CASSVVKGGRVKPSGANVLTF.

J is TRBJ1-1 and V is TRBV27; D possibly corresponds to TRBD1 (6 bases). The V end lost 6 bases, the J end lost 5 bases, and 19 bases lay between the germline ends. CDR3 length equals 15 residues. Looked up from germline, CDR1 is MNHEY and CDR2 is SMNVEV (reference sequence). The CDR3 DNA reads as TGTGCCAGCAGCCCAAGGGGGGGAGTTGGTACTGAAGCTTTCTTT. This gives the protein CASSPRGGVGTEAFF.

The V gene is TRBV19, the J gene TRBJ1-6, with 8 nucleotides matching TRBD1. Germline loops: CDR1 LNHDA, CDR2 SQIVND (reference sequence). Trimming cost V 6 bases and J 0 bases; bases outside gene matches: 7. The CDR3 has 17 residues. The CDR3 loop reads CASSKRTGSSYNSPLHF. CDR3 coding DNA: TGTGCCAGTAGCAAAAGGACAGGGAGCTCCTATAATTCACCCCTCCACTTT.

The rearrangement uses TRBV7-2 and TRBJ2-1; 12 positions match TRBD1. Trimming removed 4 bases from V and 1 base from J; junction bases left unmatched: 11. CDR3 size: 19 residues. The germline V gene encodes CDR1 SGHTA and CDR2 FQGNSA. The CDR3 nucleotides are TGTGCCAGCAGCTCGTCCCGGGACAGGGGGCGCGAATCCTACAATGAGCAGTTCTTC. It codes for CASSSSRDRGRESYNEQFF.

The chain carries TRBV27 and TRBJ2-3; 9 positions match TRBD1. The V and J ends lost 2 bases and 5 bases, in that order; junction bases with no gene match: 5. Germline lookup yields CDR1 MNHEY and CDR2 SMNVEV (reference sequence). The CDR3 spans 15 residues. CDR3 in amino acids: CASSLLQGAGDTQYF. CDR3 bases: TGTGCCAGCAGTTTACTACAGGGGGCAGGAGATACGCAGTATTTT.

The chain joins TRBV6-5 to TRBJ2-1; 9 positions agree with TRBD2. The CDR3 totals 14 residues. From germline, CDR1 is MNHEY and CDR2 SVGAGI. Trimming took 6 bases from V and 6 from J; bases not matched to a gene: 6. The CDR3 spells CASRNSGSANEQFF. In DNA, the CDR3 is TGTGCCAGCAGAAATAGCGGGAGCGCCAATGAGCAGTTCTTC.

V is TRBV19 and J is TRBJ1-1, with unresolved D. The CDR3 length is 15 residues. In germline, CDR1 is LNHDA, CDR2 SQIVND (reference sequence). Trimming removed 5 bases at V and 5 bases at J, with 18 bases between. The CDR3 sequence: CASSPIPGLETEAFF. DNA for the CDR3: TGTGCCAGTAGTCCTATTCCCGGTCTGGAGACTGAAGCTTTCTTT.

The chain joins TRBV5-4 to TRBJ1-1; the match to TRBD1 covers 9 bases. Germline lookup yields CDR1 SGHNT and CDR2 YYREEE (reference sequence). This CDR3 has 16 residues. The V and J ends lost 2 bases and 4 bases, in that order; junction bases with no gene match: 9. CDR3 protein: CASSFSTGGMGTEAFF. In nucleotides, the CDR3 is TGTGCCAGCAGCTTCTCGACAGGGGGTATGGGCACTGAAGCTTTCTTT.

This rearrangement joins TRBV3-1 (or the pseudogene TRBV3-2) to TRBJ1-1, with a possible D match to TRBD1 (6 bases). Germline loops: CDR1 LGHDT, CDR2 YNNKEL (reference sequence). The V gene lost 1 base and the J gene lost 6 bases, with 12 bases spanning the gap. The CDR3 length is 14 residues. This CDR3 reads CASSQGTGRAEAFF. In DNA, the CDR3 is TGTGCCAGCAGCCAAGGTACAGGGCGCGCTGAAGCTTTCTTT.

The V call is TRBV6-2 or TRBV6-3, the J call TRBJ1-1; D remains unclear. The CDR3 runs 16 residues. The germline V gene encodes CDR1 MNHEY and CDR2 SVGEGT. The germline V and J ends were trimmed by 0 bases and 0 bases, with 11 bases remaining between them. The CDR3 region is CASSYSRHPMNTEAFF. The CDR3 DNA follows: TGTGCCAGCAGTTACTCGAGGCACCCAATGAACACTGAAGCTTTCTTT.

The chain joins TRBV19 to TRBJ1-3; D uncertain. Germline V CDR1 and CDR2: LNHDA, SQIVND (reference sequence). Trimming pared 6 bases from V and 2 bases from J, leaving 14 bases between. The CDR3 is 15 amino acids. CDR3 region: CASSTMRVAGNTIYF. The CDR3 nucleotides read TGTGCCAGTAGCACTATGAGGGTGGCTGGAAACACCATATATTTT.

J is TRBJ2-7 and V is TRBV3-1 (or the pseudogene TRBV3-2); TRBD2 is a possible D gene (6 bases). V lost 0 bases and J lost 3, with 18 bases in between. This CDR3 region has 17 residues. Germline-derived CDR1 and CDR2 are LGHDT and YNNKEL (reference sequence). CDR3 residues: CASSQDLGGLDLYEQYF. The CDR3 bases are TGTGCCAGCAGCCAAGATCTCGGAGGGCTCGACCTCTACGAGCAGTACTTC.

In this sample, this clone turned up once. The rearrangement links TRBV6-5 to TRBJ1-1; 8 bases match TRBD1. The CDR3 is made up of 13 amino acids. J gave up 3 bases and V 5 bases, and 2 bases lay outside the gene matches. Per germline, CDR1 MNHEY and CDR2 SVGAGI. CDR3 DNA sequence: TGTGCCAGCAGTCCGGACAGGGACACTGAAGCTTTCTTT. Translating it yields CASSPDRDTEAFF.

The CDR3 loop is CASSSRDRVYEQYF. The CDR3 DNA reads as TGTGCCAGCAGCTCCCGGGACAGGGTCTACGAGCAGTACTTC. This chain connects TRBV5-4 to TRBJ2-7, with 9 bases fitting TRBD1. The J segment lost 3 bases and the V segment lost 3 bases, leaving 4 bases of the junction unmatched. The CDR3 is made up of 14 amino acids. The germline V gene has CDR1 SGHNT and CDR2 YYREEE (reference sequence).

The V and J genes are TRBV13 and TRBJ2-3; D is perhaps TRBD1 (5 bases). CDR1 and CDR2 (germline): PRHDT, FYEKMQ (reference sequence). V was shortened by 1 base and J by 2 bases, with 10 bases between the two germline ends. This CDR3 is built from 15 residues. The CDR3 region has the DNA TGTGCCAGCAGCTTAGTTCAGACAGACACAGATACGCAGTATTTT. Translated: CASSLVQTDTDTQYF. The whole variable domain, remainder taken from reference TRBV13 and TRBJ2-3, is AAGVIQSPRHLIKEKRETATLKCYPIPRHDTVYWYQQGPGQDPQFLISFYEKMQSDKGSIPDRFSAQQFSDYHSELNMSSLELGDSALYFCASSLVQTDTDTQYFGPGTRLTVL.

CDR3 nucleotide sequence: TGTGCCAGCAGCTTGGCCCAGGGATACTATGGCTACACCTTC. This encodes CASSLAQGYYGYTF. The gene calls are TRBV5-6 and TRBJ1-2; tentatively, D is TRBD1 (5 bases). Trimming removed 0 bases at V and 3 bases at J, with 9 bases between. The CDR3 length is 14 residues. Germline assignment: CDR1 SGHDT and CDR2 YYEEEE.